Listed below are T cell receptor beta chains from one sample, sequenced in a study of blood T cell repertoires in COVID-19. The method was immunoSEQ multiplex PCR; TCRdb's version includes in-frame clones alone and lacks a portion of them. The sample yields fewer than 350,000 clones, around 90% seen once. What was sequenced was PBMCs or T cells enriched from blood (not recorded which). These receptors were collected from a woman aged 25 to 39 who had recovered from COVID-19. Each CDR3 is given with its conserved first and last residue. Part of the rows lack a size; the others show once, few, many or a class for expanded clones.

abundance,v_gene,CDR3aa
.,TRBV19,CASSVQGTDYGYTF
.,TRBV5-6,CASSWTGLAGAGGELFF
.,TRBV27,CASSRLNEDTQYF
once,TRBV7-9,CASSPGTSGGAGDTQYF
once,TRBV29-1,CSVDTLDRAFYTF
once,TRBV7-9,CASSLDMAGGIQETQYF
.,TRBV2,CASSPRTSETHTQYF
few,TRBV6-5,CASSPVGANTGELFF
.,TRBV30,CAWSLGTSGEQYF
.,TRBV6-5,CASSRSQIRRYGYTF
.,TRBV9,CASSVEGDRANTEAFF
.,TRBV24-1,CATSARGGYGYTF
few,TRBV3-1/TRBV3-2,CASSQSIATNEKLFF
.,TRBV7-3,CASSRTSQETQYF
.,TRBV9,CASSAEGQPNTEAFF